The 9 T cell receptor beta chains presented below share a single source sample, sequenced in a study of cytomegalovirus exposure and HLA in healthy donors. Use of 60 Vbeta and 13 Jbeta primers characterized the PCR. Sequencing was performed with immunoSEQ multiplex PCR; in TCRdb, only in-frame clones are kept and a portion is missing. The sample gives 100,000 or so clones, 79% of which show up once; about 3.1% is in the top ten. Sequenced sample: PBMCs. The receptors were gathered from a woman between 40 and 50 years old in good health and CMV-seronegative.

The V call is TRBV30, the J call TRBJ1-1, with 8 bases fitting TRBD1. V was clipped by 3 bases and J by 1 base; unmatched bases: 7. This CDR3 has 15 amino acids. Germline CDR1 reads GTSNPN; CDR2 reads SVGIG (reference sequence). CDR3 amino acids: CAWSLKTGENTEAFF. CDR3 nucleotides: TGTGCCTGGAGCTTAAAGACAGGGGAGAACACTGAAGCTTTCTTT.

The V gene is TRBV7-2, the J gene TRBJ1-4; possible D gene TRBD1, 6 bases. CDR1 is SGHTA and CDR2 is FQGNSA in the germline V gene. This CDR3 spans 15 amino acids. V shed 1 base and J shed 8 bases, with 14 bases lying between them. CDR3 sequence reads: CASSLGLGAGEKLFF. CDR3 nucleotides: TGTGCCAGCAGCTTAGGTCTGGGGGCGGGCGAAAAACTGTTTTTT.

The chain is built from TRBV4-3 and TRBJ2-1; 12 bases align to TRBD2. The CDR3 length is 14 residues. V lost 0 bases, J lost 14 bases, and 5 bases stayed unmatched. Germline V gives CDR1 LGHNA, CDR2 YSLEER. In nucleotides, the CDR3 is TGCGCCAGCAGCCAAGACGGGCCTAGCGGGAGGGAGTTCTTC. Its translation is CASSQDGPSGREFF.

The rearrangement joins TRBV7-8 to TRBJ1-2, with a weak D call TRBD1 (6 bases). The V gene lost 1 base and the J gene lost 4 bases, with 16 bases spanning the gap. The CDR3 has 16 residues. The germline V gene has CDR1 SGHVS and CDR2 FQNEAQ. CDR3 in amino acids: CASSLEQGTVGYGYTF. CDR3 nucleotides: TGTGCCAGCAGCTTAGAGCAGGGGACGGTAGGCTATGGCTACACCTTC.

The V call is TRBV30, the J call TRBJ2-7, with D tentatively TRBD1 (5 bases). Germline CDR1 is GTSNPN and CDR2 is SVGIG (reference sequence). This CDR3 comprises 11 residues. V was cut by 2 bases and J by 4 bases, with 6 bases left in between. The CDR3 DNA follows: TGTGCCTGGAGTTCAGGGTACGAGCAGTACTTC. Its translation is CAWSSGYEQYF. The complete variable domain, with remaining parts taken from reference TRBV30 and TRBJ2-7, reads SQTIHQWPATLVQPVGSPLSLECTVEGTSNPNLYWYRQAAGRGLQLLFYSVGIGQISSEVPQNLSASRPQDRQFILSSKKLLLSDSGFYLCAWSSGYEQYFGPGTRLTVT.

The CDR3 DNA reads as TGTGCCTGGAGTTTAGGGGGCCCAGATACGCAGTATTTT. The encoded protein is CAWSLGGPDTQYF. V gene TRBV30 combines with J gene TRBJ2-3; 7 bases fit TRBD1. The CDR3 extends over 13 amino acids. Germline-derived CDR1 and CDR2 are GTSNPN and SVGIG (reference sequence). V shed 2 bases, J shed 4 bases, and the junction held 3 bases outside the gene matches.

Here the CDR3 DNA reads TGTGCCAGTAGTATAGGTCCGGGTTCTGAGCAGTTCTTC. The encoded protein is CASSIGPGSEQFF. The chain combines TRBV19 with TRBJ2-1, with unresolved D. The CDR3 contains 13 residues. Germline V gene data show CDR1 as LNHDA and CDR2 as SQIVND (reference sequence). V was trimmed by 1 base and J by 9 bases, leaving 10 bases between them. Together with reference TRBV19 and TRBJ2-1, the CDR3 gives the full variable domain: DGGITQSPKYLFRKEGQNVTLSCEQNLNHDAMYWYRQDPGQGLRLIYYSQIVNDFQKGDIAEGYSVSREKKESFPLTVTSAQKNPTAFYLCASSIGPGSEQFFGPGTRLTVL.

The chain couples TRBV28 to TRBJ1-2; maybe TRBD1 (5 bases). Per germline, CDR1 MDHEN and CDR2 SYDVKM. The ends were cut back, 10 bases at V and 6 bases at J, with 15 bases in the middle. The CDR3 contains 12 residues. DNA for the CDR3: TGTGCCACCAACCTGGGGGGGAATGGCTACACCTTC. Translation gives CATNLGGNGYTF.

The rearrangement links TRBV5-6 to TRBJ1-1, with 7 bases identical to TRBD1. CDR3 size: 15 residues. With V trimmed by 4 bases and J by 0 bases, 6 bases remained unmatched. Germline loops: CDR1 SGHDT, CDR2 YYEEEE. CDR3 in amino acids: CASSTGQRMNTEAFF. CDR3 DNA: TGTGCCAGCAGCACGGGACAGAGAATGAACACTGAAGCTTTCTTT. Complete variable domain (other parts from reference TRBV5-6 and TRBJ1-1): DAGVTQSPTHLIKTRGQQVTLRCSPKSGHDTVSWYQQALGQGPQFIFQYYEEEERQRGNFPDRFSGHQFPNYSSELNVNALLLGDSALYLCASSTGQRMNTEAFFGQGTRLTVV.